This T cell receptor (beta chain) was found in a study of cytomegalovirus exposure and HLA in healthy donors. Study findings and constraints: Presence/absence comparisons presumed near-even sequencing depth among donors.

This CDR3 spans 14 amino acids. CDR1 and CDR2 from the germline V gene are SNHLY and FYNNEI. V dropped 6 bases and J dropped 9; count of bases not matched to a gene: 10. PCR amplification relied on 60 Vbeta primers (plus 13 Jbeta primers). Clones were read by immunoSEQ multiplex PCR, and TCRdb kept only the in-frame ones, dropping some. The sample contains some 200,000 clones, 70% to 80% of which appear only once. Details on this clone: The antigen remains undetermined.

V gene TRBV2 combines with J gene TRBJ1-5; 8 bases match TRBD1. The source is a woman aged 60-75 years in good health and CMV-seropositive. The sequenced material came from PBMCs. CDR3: CASSKGDRSLPQHF. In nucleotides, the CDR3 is TGTGCCAGCAGCAAAGGGGACAGGTCCCTGCCCCAGCATTTT.